This TCR beta chain is from a study of CD8 T cells in Susac syndrome. From blood CD8+ and CD4+ T cells, the TCR beta chain was sequenced. It was negative isolation that provided the CD8+ and CD4+ T cells, whereas TEMRA cells were enriched by FACS. From germline, CDR1 is MNHEY and CDR2 SMNVEV (reference sequence). Trimming shortened V by 2 bases and J by 6 bases, and 8 bases separated the two germline ends. The CDR3 covers 13 residues. cDNA came from roughly 0.5 to 1 ug RNA primed by random hexamers. Amplification of TCR beta CDR3 was carried out by immunoSEQ multiplex PCR, which covered 54 Vbeta and 13 Jbeta segments. TCRdb used MiXCR to reprocess the immunoSEQ multiplex PCR reads, holding one entry per CDR3 protein. The sample yields 250,000 to 300,000 distinct CDR3 sequences, approximately 84% seen once.

The sample comprised CD8+ T cells from PBMCs. The TCR comes from a human donor with multiple sclerosis. The chain links TRBV27 to TRBJ2-4; D uncertain. The CDR3 region has the DNA TGTGCCAGCAGTTTAGGAAAAGGAAACATTCAGTACTTC. Encoded protein: CASSLGKGNIQYF.